The 12 T cell receptor beta chains presented below share a single source sample, sequenced in a study of blood T cell repertoires in COVID-19. Repertoires were generated with immunoSEQ multiplex PCR, while TCRdb's copy carries only in-frame clones and drops some. This table holds roughly 200,000 clones, about 85% found once. Specimen: peripheral blood. The receptors derive from an elderly woman with active or convalescent COVID-19.

CDR3 sequence reads: CASSNSGTGFGYTF. The CDR3 coding sequence is TGTGCCAGCAGCAATTCCGGGACAGGGTTTGGCTACACCTTC. The chain uses TRBV3-1 (or the pseudogene TRBV3-2) and TRBJ1-2; TRBD1 aligns across 9 bases. After removal of 5 bases from V and 7 bases from J, the junction contained 8 bases not matched to a gene. Germline V gene sequence: CDR1 LGHDT, CDR2 YNNKEL (reference sequence). The CDR3 extends over 14 amino acids.

The chain has TRBV2 and TRBJ2-5; D is unresolved. V dropped 5 bases and J dropped 4 bases, with 8 bases sitting between them. The CDR3 is 12 amino acids. The germline V gene encodes CDR1 SNHLY and CDR2 FYNNEI. The CDR3 spells CASSRPRETQYF. The CDR3, as DNA: TGTGCCAGCAGTCGCCCGCGAGAGACCCAGTACTTC.

The chain has TRBV25-1 and TRBJ2-7; 8 positions agree with TRBD2. Trimming took 2 bases from V and 3 from J; bases not matched to a gene: 6. The CDR3 extends over 15 amino acids. CDR1 and CDR2 from the germline V gene are MGHDK and SYGVNS. The CDR3 bases are TGTGCCAGCAGTGAACGGCGGGGGGTACTCTACGAGCAGTACTTC. As protein: CASSERRGVLYEQYF.

The V gene is TRBV2, the J gene TRBJ2-1; D gene ambiguous. Germline CDR1 is SNHLY and CDR2 is FYNNEI. This CDR3 spans 17 amino acids. Deletions cut 0 bases from V and 3 bases from J, with 15 bases between. The CDR3 region is CASSEARSAHNYNEQFF. The CDR3, as DNA: TGTGCCAGCAGTGAAGCCCGAAGCGCCCACAACTACAATGAGCAGTTCTTC.

This chain joins TRBV9 and TRBJ1-5, with D uncertain. Per germline, CDR1 SGDLS and CDR2 YYNGEE. The CDR3 runs 14 residues. Trimming pared 3 bases from V and 1 base from J, leaving 8 bases between. CDR3 DNA sequence: TGTGCCAGCAGCGCGGGTCTGAGCAATCAGCCCCAGCATTTT. Protein: CASSAGLSNQPQHF.

The rearrangement links TRBV4-2 to TRBJ2-7, with D unclear. The CDR3 runs 13 residues. V dropped 1 base and J dropped 10 bases, with 14 bases sitting between them. From germline, CDR1 is LGHNA and CDR2 YNFKEQ. The CDR3 DNA sequence: TGTGCCAGCAGCCAAGTTAAAGGAGAAGGACAGTACTTC. Its translation: CASSQVKGEGQYF.

V gene TRBV7-9 combines with J gene TRBJ1-4, with no clear D. Trimming took off 8 bases at V and 8 bases at J, with 15 bases between the two ends. CDR1 is SEHNR, CDR2 FQNEAQ, per germline (reference sequence). CDR3 length equals 13 residues. CDR3 sequence: CASFSTGVEKLFF. For the CDR3, the DNA is TGTGCCAGCTTCTCAACGGGTGTCGAAAAACTGTTTTTT.

This clone was detected only a few times. The chain carries TRBV30 and TRBJ1-5, with a tentative D call TRBD1 (6 bases). The CDR3 sequence is 15 residues long. V was pared by 1 base and J by 7 bases, with 17 bases between. CDR1 is GTSNPN and CDR2 is SVGIG in the germline V gene (reference sequence). The CDR3 sequence: CAWSGRQGKMQPQHF. The DNA for the CDR3 is TGTGCCTGGAGTGGTCGGCAGGGGAAGATGCAGCCCCAGCATTTT.

This clone was recorded once. CDR3 residues: CASSSGRASYEQYF. As DNA, the CDR3 is TGTGCCAGCAGCTCGGGCAGGGCTTCCTACGAGCAGTACTTC. The genes are TRBV7-9 and TRBJ2-7; weak D call: TRBD1 (5 bases). The V and J ends lost 4 bases and 1 base respectively, with 11 bases between them. The CDR3 consists of 14 residues. Germline CDR1 reads SEHNR; CDR2 reads FQNEAQ (reference sequence). The variable domain in full, completed from reference TRBV7-9 and TRBJ2-7, reads DTGVSQNPRHKITKRGQNVTFRCDPISEHNRLYWYRQTLGQGPEFLTYFQNEAQLEKSRLLSDRFSAERPKGSFSTLEIQRTEQGDSAMYLCASSSGRASYEQYFGPGTRLTVT.

The CDR3 DNA follows: TGCGCCAGCAGAGAGGACATCATGAACACTGAAGCTTTCTTT. This gives the protein CASREDIMNTEAFF. This chain uses TRBV5-1 with TRBJ1-1; TRBD1 is a possible D gene (5 bases). The CDR3 runs to 14 residues. V lost 5 bases and J 0 bases, leaving 11 bases between the germline ends. Germline V lookup: CDR1 SGHRS, CDR2 YFSETQ.

V and J are TRBV19 and TRBJ2-3, with a possible D match to TRBD1 (6 bases). Trimming cost V 5 bases and J 3 bases, with 12 bases left between them. The CDR3 length is 14 residues. Germline CDR1 LNHDA, CDR2 SQIVND (reference sequence). This chain's CDR3 is CASSFGQFTDTQYF. Written as DNA, the CDR3 is TGTGCCAGTAGTTTTGGACAGTTTACAGATACGCAGTATTTT.

Remarks on this clone: Other DNA sequences from this sample encode an identical CDR3 as well. The rearrangement links TRBV7-9 to TRBJ2-1; a weak D match, TRBD2 (6 bases). The germline V and J ends were trimmed by 5 bases and 0 bases, with 11 bases remaining between them. The CDR3 sequence is 15 residues long. In germline, CDR1 is SEHNR, CDR2 FQNEAQ (reference sequence). In DNA, the CDR3 is TGTGCCAGCAGCCTGCTAGCGTCCTCCTACAATGAGCAGTTCTTC. Translated, it gives CASSLLASSYNEQFF.